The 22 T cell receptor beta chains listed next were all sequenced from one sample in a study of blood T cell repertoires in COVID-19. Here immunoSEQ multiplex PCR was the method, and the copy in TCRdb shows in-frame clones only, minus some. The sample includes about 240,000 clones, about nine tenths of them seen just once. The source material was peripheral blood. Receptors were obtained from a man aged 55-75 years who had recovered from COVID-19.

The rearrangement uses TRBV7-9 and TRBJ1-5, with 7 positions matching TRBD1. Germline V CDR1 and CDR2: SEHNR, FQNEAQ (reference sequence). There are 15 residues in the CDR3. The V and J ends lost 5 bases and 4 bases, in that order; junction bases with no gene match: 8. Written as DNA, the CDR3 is TGTGCCAGCAGCCCTCCGGGACAGATAAATCAGCCCCAGCATTTT. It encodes CASSPPGQINQPQHF.

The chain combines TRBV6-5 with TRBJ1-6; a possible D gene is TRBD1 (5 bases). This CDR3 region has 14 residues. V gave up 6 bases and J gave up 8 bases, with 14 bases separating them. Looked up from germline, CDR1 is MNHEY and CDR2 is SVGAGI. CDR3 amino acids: CASRPQGLDSPLHF. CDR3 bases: TGTGCCAGCAGACCCCAGGGTTTGGATTCACCCCTCCACTTT.

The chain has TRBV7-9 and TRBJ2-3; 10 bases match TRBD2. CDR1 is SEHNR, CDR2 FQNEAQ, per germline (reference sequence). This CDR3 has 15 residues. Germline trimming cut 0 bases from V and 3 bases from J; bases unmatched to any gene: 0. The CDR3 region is CASSLASGGTDTQYF. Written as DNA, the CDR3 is TGTGCCAGCAGCTTAGCTAGCGGGGGGACAGATACGCAGTATTTT.

CDR3 loop: CATSDPRLSSTDTQYF. The CDR3 nucleotides are TGTGCCACCAGTGACCCCAGGCTTTCTAGCACAGATACGCAGTATTTT. V gene TRBV24-1 combines with J gene TRBJ2-3, with D uncertain. CDR1 and CDR2 (germline): KGHDR, SFDVKD. The V and J ends lost 4 bases and 0 bases respectively, with 13 bases between them. The length of the CDR3 is 16 residues.

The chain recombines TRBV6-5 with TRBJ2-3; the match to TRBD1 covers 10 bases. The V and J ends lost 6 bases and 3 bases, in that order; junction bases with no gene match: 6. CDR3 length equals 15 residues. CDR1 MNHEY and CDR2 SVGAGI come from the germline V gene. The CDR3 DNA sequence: TGTGCCAGCAGGACCGGGACAGGGGATACAGATACGCAGTATTTT. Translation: CASRTGTGDTDTQYF.

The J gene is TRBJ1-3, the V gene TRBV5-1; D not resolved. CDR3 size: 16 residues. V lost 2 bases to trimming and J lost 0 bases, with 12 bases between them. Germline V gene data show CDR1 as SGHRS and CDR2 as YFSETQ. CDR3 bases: TGCGCCAGCAGCTTTGATCCGGGTAGCTCTGGAAACACCATATATTTT. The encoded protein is CASSFDPGSSGNTIYF.

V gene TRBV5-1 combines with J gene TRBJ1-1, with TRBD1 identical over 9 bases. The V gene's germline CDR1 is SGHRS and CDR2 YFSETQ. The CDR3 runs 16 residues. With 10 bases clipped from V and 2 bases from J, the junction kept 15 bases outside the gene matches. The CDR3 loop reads CASRDRVIGRNTEAFF. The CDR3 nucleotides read TGCGCCTCCCGGGACAGGGTGATAGGTCGTAACACTGAAGCTTTCTTT.

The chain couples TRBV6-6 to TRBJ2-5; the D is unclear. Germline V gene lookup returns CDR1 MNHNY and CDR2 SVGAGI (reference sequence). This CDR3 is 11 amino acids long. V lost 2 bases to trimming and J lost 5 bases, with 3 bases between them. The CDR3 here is CASSYLETQYF. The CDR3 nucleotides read TGTGCCAGCAGTTACCTGGAGACCCAGTACTTC.

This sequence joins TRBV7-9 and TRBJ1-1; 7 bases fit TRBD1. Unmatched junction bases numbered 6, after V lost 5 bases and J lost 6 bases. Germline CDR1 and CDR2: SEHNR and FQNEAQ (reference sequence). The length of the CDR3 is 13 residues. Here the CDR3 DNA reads TGTGCCAGCAGCCGTGGGACAGCCTCTGAAGCTTTCTTT. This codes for CASSRGTASEAFF.

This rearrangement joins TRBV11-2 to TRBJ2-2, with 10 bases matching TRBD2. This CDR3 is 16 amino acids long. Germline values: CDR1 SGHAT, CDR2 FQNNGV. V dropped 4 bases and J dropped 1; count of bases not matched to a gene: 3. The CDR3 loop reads CASSSGLAMNTGELFF. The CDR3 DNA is TGTGCCAGCAGCTCGGGACTAGCGATGAACACCGGGGAGCTGTTTTTT.

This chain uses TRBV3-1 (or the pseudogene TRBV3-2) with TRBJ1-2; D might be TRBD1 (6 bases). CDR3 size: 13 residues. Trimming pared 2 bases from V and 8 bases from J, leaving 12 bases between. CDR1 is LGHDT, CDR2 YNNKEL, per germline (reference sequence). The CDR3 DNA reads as TGTGCCAGCAGCCAACTACAGGGTTGGGGCTACACCTTC. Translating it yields CASSQLQGWGYTF.

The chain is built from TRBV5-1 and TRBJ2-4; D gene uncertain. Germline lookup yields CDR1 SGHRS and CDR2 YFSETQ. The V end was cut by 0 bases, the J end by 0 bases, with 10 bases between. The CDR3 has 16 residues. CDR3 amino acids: CASSLGLELAKNIQYF. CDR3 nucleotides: TGCGCCAGCAGCTTGGGGTTAGAACTAGCCAAAAACATTCAGTACTTC.

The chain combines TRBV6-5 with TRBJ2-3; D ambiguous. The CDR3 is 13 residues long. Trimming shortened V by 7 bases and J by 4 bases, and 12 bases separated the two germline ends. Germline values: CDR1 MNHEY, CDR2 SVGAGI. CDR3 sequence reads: CASNQIHSDTQYF. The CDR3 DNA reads TGTGCCAGCAACCAGATTCATTCAGATACGCAGTATTTT.

The CDR3 sequence: CASSEQGIREQYF. CDR3 nucleotide sequence: TGTGCCAGCAGTGAACAGGGAATCCGCGAGCAGTACTTC. The gene calls are TRBV2 and TRBJ2-7, with D possibly TRBD1 on 5 matching bases. From germline, CDR1 is SNHLY and CDR2 FYNNEI. The CDR3 runs 13 residues. Deletions cut 2 bases from V and 6 bases from J, with 11 bases between.

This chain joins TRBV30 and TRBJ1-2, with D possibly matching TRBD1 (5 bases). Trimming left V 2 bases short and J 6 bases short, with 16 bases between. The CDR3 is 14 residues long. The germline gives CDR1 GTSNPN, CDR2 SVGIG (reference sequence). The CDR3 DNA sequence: TGTGCCTGGAGTCGTGTAGGGGCGAGAAATGGCTACACCTTC. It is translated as CAWSRVGARNGYTF.

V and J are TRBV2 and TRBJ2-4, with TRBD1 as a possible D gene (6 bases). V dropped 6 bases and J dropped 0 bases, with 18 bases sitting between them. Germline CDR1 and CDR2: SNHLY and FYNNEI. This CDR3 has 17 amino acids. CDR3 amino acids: CASRLIRTELAKNIQYF. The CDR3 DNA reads TGTGCCAGCAGGCTGATCCGGACAGAATTAGCCAAAAACATTCAGTACTTC. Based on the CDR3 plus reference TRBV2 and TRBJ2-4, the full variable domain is EPEVTQTPSHQVTQMGQEVILRCVPISNHLYFYWYRQILGQKVEFLVSFYNNEISEKSEIFDDQFSVERPDGSNFTLKIRSTKLEDSAMYFCASRLIRTELAKNIQYFGAGTRLSVL.

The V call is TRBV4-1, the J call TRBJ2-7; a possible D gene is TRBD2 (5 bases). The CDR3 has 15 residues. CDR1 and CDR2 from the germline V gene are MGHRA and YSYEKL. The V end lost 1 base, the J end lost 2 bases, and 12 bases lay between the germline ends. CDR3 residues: CASSQVGRGTYEQYF. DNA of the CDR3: TGCGCCAGCAGCCAAGTGGGTCGGGGAACCTACGAGCAGTACTTC.

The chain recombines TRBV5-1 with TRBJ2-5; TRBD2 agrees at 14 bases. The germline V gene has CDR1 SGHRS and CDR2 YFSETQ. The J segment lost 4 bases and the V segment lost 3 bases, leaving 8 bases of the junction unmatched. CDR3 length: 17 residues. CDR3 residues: CASSSGLAGVRGETQYF. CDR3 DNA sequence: TGCGCCAGCAGCTCGGGACTAGCGGGGGTCCGAGGAGAGACCCAGTACTTC.

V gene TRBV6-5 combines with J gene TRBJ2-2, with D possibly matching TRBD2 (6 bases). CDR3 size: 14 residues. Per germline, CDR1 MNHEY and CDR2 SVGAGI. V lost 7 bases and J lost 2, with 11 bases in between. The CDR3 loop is CASIYGRNTGELFF. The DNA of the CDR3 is TGTGCCAGCATCTACGGGAGAAACACCGGGGAGCTGTTTTTT.

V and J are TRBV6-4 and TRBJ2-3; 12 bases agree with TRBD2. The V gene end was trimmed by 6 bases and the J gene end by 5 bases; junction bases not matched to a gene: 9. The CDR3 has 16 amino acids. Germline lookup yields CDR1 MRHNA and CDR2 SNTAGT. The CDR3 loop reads CASSYLAGGRKDTQYF. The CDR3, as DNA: TGTGCCAGCAGCTACCTAGCGGGGGGGCGGAAAGATACGCAGTATTTT.

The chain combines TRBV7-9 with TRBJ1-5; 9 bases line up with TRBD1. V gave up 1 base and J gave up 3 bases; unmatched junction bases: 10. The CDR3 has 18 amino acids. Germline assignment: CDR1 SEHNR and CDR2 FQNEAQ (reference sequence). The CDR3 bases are TGTGCCAGCAGCTTAGACGCGGGACAGGGAGGGATCAATCAGCCCCAGCATTTT. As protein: CASSLDAGQGGINQPQHF. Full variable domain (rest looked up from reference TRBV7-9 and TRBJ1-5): DTGVSQNPRHKITKRGQNVTFRCDPISEHNRLYWYRQTLGQGPEFLTYFQNEAQLEKSRLLSDRFSAERPKGSFSTLEIQRTEQGDSAMYLCASSLDAGQGGINQPQHFGDGTRLSIL.

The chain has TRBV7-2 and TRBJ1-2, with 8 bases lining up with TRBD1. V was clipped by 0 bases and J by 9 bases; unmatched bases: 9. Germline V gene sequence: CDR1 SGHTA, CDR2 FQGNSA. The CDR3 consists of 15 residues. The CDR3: CASSLATGGRRSYTF. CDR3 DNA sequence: TGTGCCAGCAGCTTAGCAACAGGGGGGCGCCGGAGCTACACCTTC.